This is a list of T cell receptor beta chains from one sample in a study of OX40 agonist ivuxolimab in advanced cancers. Sequencing was performed with immunoSEQ multiplex PCR; in TCRdb, only in-frame clones are kept and a portion is missing. This repertoire shows 20,000 to 25,000 clones, around 83% found once; its top ten account for roughly 36%. Sequencing was performed on CD4+ or CD8+ T cells sorted from blood, taken in a trial of the OX40 agonist ivuxolimab. The origin of the receptors is an adult with an advanced solid tumor such as melanoma, head and neck, liver or kidney cancer. Both conserved end residues are part of each CDR3. The D gene is left open where the match is weak. The size entry is marked missing in some rows and otherwise reads once, few, many or a size class.

abundance,v_gene,len,d_gene,j_gene,CDR3aa,CDR3nt
.,TRBV7-2,13,.,TRBJ2-2,CASTLEPVGELFF,TGTGCCAGCACGCTCGAACCGGTCGGGGAGCTGTTTTTT
.,TRBV18,11,.,TRBJ2-3,CASSTTDTQYF,TGTGCCAGCTCAACGACAGATACGCAGTATTTT
medium-sized,TRBV7-8,15,.,TRBJ2-1,CASSLDRVPYNEQFF,TGTGCCAGCAGCTTAGACAGAGTTCCCTACAATGAGCAGTTCTTC
once,TRBV9,14,.,TRBJ1-1,CASSGPVGGTEAFF,TGTGCCAGCAGCGGCCCCGTGGGTGGGACTGAAGCTTTCTTT
few,TRBV11-2,17,TRBD1,TRBJ2-7,CASSAVAGQGIGHEQYF,TGTGCCAGCAGCGCCGTCGCGGGACAGGGAATAGGCCACGAGCAGTACTTC
.,TRBV19,13,.,TRBJ1-4,CASSQRLKEKLFF,TGTGCCAGTAGTCAAAGGTTAAAGGAAAAACTGTTTTTT
.,TRBV25-1,15,TRBD1,TRBJ1-6,CASSAWTGQVSPLHF,TGTGCCAGCAGTGCTTGGACAGGCCAGGTATCACCCCTCCACTTT
.,TRBV7-8,14,.,TRBJ2-7,CASTRLRDSSEQYF,TGTGCCAGCACCCGCCTCCGGGATTCTAGCGAGCAGTACTTC
.,TRBV11-2,15,TRBD2,TRBJ2-7,CASSPTSGRAYEQYF,TGTGCCAGCAGCCCTACTAGCGGGAGGGCGTACGAGCAGTACTTC
.,TRBV25-1,16,.,TRBJ2-6,CASSAHGGGGANVLTF,TGTGCCAGCAGTGCTCACGGGGGAGGTGGGGCCAACGTCCTGACTTTC
once,TRBV14,14,.,TRBJ2-1,CASSPSISGHEQFF,TGTGCCAGCAGCCCCAGCATCTCGGGACATGAGCAGTTCTTC
.,TRBV18,15,TRBD2,TRBJ2-3,CASSPVTSGADTQYF,TGTGCCAGCTCACCGGTAACTAGCGGGGCAGATACGCAGTATTTT
once,TRBV6-5,14,.,TRBJ1-1,CASSYGARGAEAFF,TGTGCCAGCAGCTACGGGGCCCGAGGCGCTGAAGCTTTCTTT
.,TRBV7-7,15,.,TRBJ2-2,CASSLGGQNTGELFF,TGTGCTAGCAGCTTAGGAGGACAGAACACCGGGGAGCTGTTTTTT
.,TRBV28,16,.,TRBJ2-3,CASSSYTAGLSDTQYF,TGTGCCAGCAGTTCGTATACGGCGGGACTGTCAGATACGCAGTATTTT
.,TRBV6-1,15,.,TRBJ2-2,CASSEALGLAGELFF,TGTGCCAGCAGTGAAGCGCTTGGGCTAGCCGGGGAGCTGTTTTTT
.,TRBV5-1,15,TRBD1,TRBJ2-7,CASSLRTGGPYEQYF,TGCGCCAGCAGCTTACGGACAGGGGGCCCCTACGAGCAGTACTTC